The rows below give T cell receptor beta chains drawn from one sample of a study of cytomegalovirus exposure and HLA in healthy donors. Assay used: immunoSEQ multiplex PCR; TCRdb lists only in-frame clones, some missing. The sample yields 150,000 or so clones, around 79% seen once. Sequencing was carried out using PBMCs. Source of these receptors: a female donor in good health and CMV-seronegative. CDR3s include the opening cysteine and the closing phenylalanine or tryptophan. D genes are given only for firm matches. Size is stated for part of the rows, as once, few or many counts, or as a class when the clone is expanded.

TRBJ2-3	NA	NA	TRBV4-1	CASSRSSGTDTQYF	TGCGCCAGCAGCCGATCCTCGGGCACAGATACGCAGTATTTT
TRBJ2-7	TRBD1	NA	TRBV6-5	CASSFGQGSYEQYF	TGTGCCAGCAGTTTTGGACAGGGCTCCTACGAGCAGTACTTC
TRBJ2-2	TRBD2	NA	TRBV9	CASSRVRTSGGAGELFF	TGTGCCAGCAGCCGCGTTCGGACTAGCGGGGGGGCCGGGGAGCTGTTTTTT
TRBJ1-1	NA	NA	TRBV11-1	CASSQRGRPANTEAFF	TGTGCCAGCAGCCAAAGGGGAAGGCCTGCGAACACTGAAGCTTTCTTT
TRBJ2-1	TRBD2	NA	TRBV27	CASSLLAGGGNEQFF	TGTGCCAGCAGTTTACTAGCGGGGGGCGGAAATGAGCAGTTCTTC
TRBJ2-7	NA	NA	TRBV6-5	CASSYSGRHGEQYF	TGTGCCAGCAGTTACTCGGGGCGCCATGGCGAGCAGTACTTC
TRBJ1-2	NA	few	TRBV29-1	CSVPGQINYGYTF	TGCAGCGTGCCCGGACAGATTAACTATGGCTACACCTTC
TRBJ2-3	TRBD2	NA	TRBV19	CASKEGGAGADTQYF	TGTGCCAGTAAAGAGGGCGGAGCGGGGGCAGATACGCAGTATTTT
TRBJ2-1	TRBD2	NA	TRBV19	CASSMFSGTAYNEQFF	TGTGCCAGTAGTATGTTTAGCGGGACTGCCTACAATGAGCAGTTCTTC
TRBJ2-2	NA	NA	TRBV4-3	CASSQLQGTGELFF	TGCGCCAGCAGCCAGCTACAGGGTACCGGGGAGCTGTTTTTT
TRBJ2-1	NA	NA	TRBV13	CASSLWGVDEQFF	TGTGCCAGCAGCTTGTGGGGGGTCGATGAGCAGTTCTTC
TRBJ2-2	TRBD2	few	TRBV5-4	CASSLEGLAPNLTGELFF	TGTGCCAGCAGCTTGGAGGGACTAGCGCCGAACTTAACCGGGGAGCTGTTTTTT
TRBJ1-2	TRBD1	once	TRBV29-1	CSVRPGTGTYGYTF	TGCAGCGTACGACCCGGGACAGGGACATACGGCTACACCTTC
TRBJ2-1	TRBD2	NA	TRBV28	CASSLSGRSEQFF	TGTGCCAGCAGTTTAAGCGGGAGGAGTGAGCAGTTCTTC
TRBJ2-2	TRBD2	NA	TRBV11-3	CASSLGGTSSTGELFF	TGTGCCAGCAGCTTAGGGGGGACTAGCTCGACCGGGGAGCTGTTTTTT
TRBJ2-3	TRBD2	NA	TRBV6-5	CASKGLAVSTDTQYF	TGTGCCAGCAAAGGCCTAGCGGTTAGCACAGATACGCAGTATTTT
TRBJ2-3	TRBD2	NA	TRBV6-5	CASSTNSGGADTQYF	TGTGCCAGCAGTACCAATAGCGGGGGGGCAGATACGCAGTATTTT
TRBJ2-7	NA	NA	TRBV19	CASSPSGQLGDEQYF	TGTGCCAGTAGTCCGTCTGGACAGCTCGGCGACGAGCAGTACTTC
TRBJ2-7	TRBD2	NA	TRBV7-9	CASSTGTIYEQYF	TGTGCCAGCAGCACCGGGACTATCTACGAGCAGTACTTC
TRBJ2-3	NA	NA	TRBV5-6	CASSYQTGLHTDTQYF	TGTGCCAGCAGCTACCAAACAGGGCTACACACAGATACGCAGTATTTT
TRBJ2-3	TRBD1	NA	TRBV5-5	CASSLADRGSMDTQYF	TGTGCCAGCAGCTTGGCGGACAGGGGGAGTATGGATACGCAGTATTTT
TRBJ1-4	TRBD1	few	TRBV4-3	CASSQDLSGGGDEKLFF	TGCGCCAGCAGCCAGGACCTCTCAGGGGGCGGTGATGAAAAACTGTTTTTT
TRBJ2-3	TRBD2	NA	TRBV27	CASSPFFSGPSTDTQYF	TGTGCCAGCAGCCCTTTTTTTAGCGGGCCCTCCACAGATACGCAGTATTTT
TRBJ2-5	TRBD1	NA	TRBV6-6	CASRPTGTGREQYF	TGTGCCAGCAGGCCGACCGGGACAGGGAGAGAGCAGTACTTC
TRBJ2-7	NA	few	TRBV7-2	CASSWPGGYEQYF	TGTGCCAGCAGCTGGCCAGGTGGCTACGAGCAGTACTTC
TRBJ2-1	NA	NA	TRBV7-2	CASNTPGTSYNEQFF	TGTGCCAGCAACACACCCGGGACTTCTTACAATGAGCAGTTCTTC
TRBJ1-1	NA	NA	TRBV28	CASSEGQRAEAFF	TGTGCCAGCAGTGAAGGACAGAGAGCTGAAGCTTTCTTT
TRBJ2-5	TRBD2	NA	TRBV29-1	CSFVGTSGRSGETQYF	TGCAGCTTTGTGGGGACTAGCGGGAGGTCGGGAGAGACCCAGTACTTC
TRBJ2-5	TRBD2	NA	TRBV11-3	CASSSRLAGRGETQYF	TGTGCCAGCAGCTCTCGACTAGCGGGGCGGGGGGAGACCCAGTACTTC
TRBJ1-3	NA	NA	TRBV9	CASSAKPPGLRQGNTIYF	TGTGCCAGCAGCGCAAAACCACCGGGACTGCGACAAGGAAACACCATATATTTT
TRBJ1-2	NA	NA	TRBV4-1	CASSQGMGGNGYTF	TGCGCCAGCAGCCAAGGGATGGGGGGGAATGGCTACACCTTC
TRBJ2-1	NA	NA	TRBV5-1	CASSSPGLSSYNEQFF	TGCGCCAGCAGCTCTCCGGGACTCTCCTCCTACAATGAGCAGTTCTTC
TRBJ2-5	NA	NA	TRBV4-2	CASSQDRGSVETQYF	TGTGCCAGCAGCCAAGACCGAGGGAGTGTGGAGACCCAGTACTTC
TRBJ2-7	TRBD1	once	TRBV7-2	CASSLLGTGFAEQYF	TGTGCCAGCAGCTTACTGGGGACAGGTTTCGCCGAGCAGTACTTC
TRBJ2-1	NA	NA	TRBV18	CASSSNLGNEQFF	TGTGCCAGCTCAAGTAATCTCGGCAATGAGCAGTTCTTC
TRBJ2-2	TRBD1	NA	TRBV5-1	CASSREGTVNTGELFF	TGCGCCAGCAGCCGCGAGGGGACAGTGAACACCGGGGAGCTGTTTTTT
TRBJ1-6	NA	NA	TRBV6-1	CASSPTGTISSLHF	TGTGCCAGCAGTCCCACAGGGACTATTTCGTCCCTCCACTTT
TRBJ2-3	NA	NA	TRBV27	CASSIRSKRDTQYF	TGTGCCAGCAGTATACGCTCCAAGAGGGATACGCAGTATTTT
TRBJ2-7	NA	NA	TRBV27	CASSLSRDNEQYF	TGTGCCAGCAGTTTAAGCCGGGACAACGAGCAGTACTTC
TRBJ2-7	TRBD2	NA	TRBV9	CASSAVSGGGYEQYF	TGTGCCAGCAGCGCTGTTAGCGGGGGGGGCTACGAGCAGTACTTC
TRBJ2-2	NA	NA	TRBV25-1	CASSPGGELFF	TGTGCCAGCAGCCCAGGGGGGGAGCTGTTTTTT
TRBJ1-3	NA	NA	TRBV7-9	CASSKEVYTIYF	TGTGCCAGCAGCAAAGAGGTATACACCATATATTTT
TRBJ2-7	NA	NA	TRBV4-1	CASSQGAGYGEQYF	TGCGCCAGCAGCCAAGGGGCGGGGTACGGCGAGCAGTACTTC
TRBJ2-7	NA	few	TRBV4-1	CASSRTPISGRTNEQYF	TGCGCCAGCAGCCGGACGCCAATTAGCGGTAGGACGAACGAGCAGTACTTC
TRBJ2-1	TRBD2	NA	TRBV14	CASSRFPSGRAKTNEQFF	TGTGCCAGCAGCCGTTTCCCTAGCGGGAGGGCCAAAACGAATGAGCAGTTCTTC
TRBJ1-5	TRBD1	few	TRBV5-5	CASSGGTGPSLEQPQHF	TGTGCCAGCAGCGGGGGGACAGGGCCCTCTCTTGAGCAGCCCCAGCATTTT
TRBJ1-4	TRBD1	NA	TRBV6-1	CASSAGTGSVKGNEKLFF	TGTGCCAGCAGTGCCGGGACAGGGAGTGTTAAGGGGAATGAAAAACTGTTTTTT
TRBJ2-5	TRBD1	NA	TRBV11-3	CASSLESTGGHQETQYF	TGTGCCAGCAGCTTAGAGTCTACAGGGGGCCACCAAGAGACCCAGTACTTC
TRBJ1-3	NA	many	TRBV4-2	CASSLRGADSGNTIYF	TGTGCCAGCAGCCTCCGTGGGGCGGACTCTGGAAACACCATATATTTT
TRBJ2-3	NA	NA	TRBV30	CAWRGQSTSTDTQYF	TGTGCCTGGAGAGGACAGTCAACTAGCACAGATACGCAGTATTTT
TRBJ2-7	TRBD1	NA	TRBV14	CASRDSGTGRTYEQYF	TGTGCCAGCAGGGACTCCGGGACAGGGAGGACCTACGAGCAGTACTTC
TRBJ1-5	NA	NA	TRBV6-6	CASSLGQPQHF	TGTGCCAGCAGTTTGGGCCAGCCCCAGCATTTT
TRBJ2-3	NA	NA	TRBV18	CASSAAAKDTQYF	TGTGCCAGCTCCGCCGCGGCAAAAGATACGCAGTATTTT
TRBJ1-3	TRBD1	NA	TRBV5-8	CASSQGQGMRGNTIYF	TGTGCCAGCAGCCAGGGACAGGGTATGAGAGGAAACACCATATATTTT
TRBJ1-1	TRBD1	NA	TRBV4-3	CASSQGTGENTEAFF	TGCGCCAGCAGCCAGGGGACAGGGGAGAACACTGAAGCTTTCTTT
TRBJ1-1	NA	few	TRBV4-2	CASSQEGRYRVTEAFF	TGTGCCAGCAGCCAAGAAGGCCGTTACAGGGTCACTGAAGCTTTCTTT